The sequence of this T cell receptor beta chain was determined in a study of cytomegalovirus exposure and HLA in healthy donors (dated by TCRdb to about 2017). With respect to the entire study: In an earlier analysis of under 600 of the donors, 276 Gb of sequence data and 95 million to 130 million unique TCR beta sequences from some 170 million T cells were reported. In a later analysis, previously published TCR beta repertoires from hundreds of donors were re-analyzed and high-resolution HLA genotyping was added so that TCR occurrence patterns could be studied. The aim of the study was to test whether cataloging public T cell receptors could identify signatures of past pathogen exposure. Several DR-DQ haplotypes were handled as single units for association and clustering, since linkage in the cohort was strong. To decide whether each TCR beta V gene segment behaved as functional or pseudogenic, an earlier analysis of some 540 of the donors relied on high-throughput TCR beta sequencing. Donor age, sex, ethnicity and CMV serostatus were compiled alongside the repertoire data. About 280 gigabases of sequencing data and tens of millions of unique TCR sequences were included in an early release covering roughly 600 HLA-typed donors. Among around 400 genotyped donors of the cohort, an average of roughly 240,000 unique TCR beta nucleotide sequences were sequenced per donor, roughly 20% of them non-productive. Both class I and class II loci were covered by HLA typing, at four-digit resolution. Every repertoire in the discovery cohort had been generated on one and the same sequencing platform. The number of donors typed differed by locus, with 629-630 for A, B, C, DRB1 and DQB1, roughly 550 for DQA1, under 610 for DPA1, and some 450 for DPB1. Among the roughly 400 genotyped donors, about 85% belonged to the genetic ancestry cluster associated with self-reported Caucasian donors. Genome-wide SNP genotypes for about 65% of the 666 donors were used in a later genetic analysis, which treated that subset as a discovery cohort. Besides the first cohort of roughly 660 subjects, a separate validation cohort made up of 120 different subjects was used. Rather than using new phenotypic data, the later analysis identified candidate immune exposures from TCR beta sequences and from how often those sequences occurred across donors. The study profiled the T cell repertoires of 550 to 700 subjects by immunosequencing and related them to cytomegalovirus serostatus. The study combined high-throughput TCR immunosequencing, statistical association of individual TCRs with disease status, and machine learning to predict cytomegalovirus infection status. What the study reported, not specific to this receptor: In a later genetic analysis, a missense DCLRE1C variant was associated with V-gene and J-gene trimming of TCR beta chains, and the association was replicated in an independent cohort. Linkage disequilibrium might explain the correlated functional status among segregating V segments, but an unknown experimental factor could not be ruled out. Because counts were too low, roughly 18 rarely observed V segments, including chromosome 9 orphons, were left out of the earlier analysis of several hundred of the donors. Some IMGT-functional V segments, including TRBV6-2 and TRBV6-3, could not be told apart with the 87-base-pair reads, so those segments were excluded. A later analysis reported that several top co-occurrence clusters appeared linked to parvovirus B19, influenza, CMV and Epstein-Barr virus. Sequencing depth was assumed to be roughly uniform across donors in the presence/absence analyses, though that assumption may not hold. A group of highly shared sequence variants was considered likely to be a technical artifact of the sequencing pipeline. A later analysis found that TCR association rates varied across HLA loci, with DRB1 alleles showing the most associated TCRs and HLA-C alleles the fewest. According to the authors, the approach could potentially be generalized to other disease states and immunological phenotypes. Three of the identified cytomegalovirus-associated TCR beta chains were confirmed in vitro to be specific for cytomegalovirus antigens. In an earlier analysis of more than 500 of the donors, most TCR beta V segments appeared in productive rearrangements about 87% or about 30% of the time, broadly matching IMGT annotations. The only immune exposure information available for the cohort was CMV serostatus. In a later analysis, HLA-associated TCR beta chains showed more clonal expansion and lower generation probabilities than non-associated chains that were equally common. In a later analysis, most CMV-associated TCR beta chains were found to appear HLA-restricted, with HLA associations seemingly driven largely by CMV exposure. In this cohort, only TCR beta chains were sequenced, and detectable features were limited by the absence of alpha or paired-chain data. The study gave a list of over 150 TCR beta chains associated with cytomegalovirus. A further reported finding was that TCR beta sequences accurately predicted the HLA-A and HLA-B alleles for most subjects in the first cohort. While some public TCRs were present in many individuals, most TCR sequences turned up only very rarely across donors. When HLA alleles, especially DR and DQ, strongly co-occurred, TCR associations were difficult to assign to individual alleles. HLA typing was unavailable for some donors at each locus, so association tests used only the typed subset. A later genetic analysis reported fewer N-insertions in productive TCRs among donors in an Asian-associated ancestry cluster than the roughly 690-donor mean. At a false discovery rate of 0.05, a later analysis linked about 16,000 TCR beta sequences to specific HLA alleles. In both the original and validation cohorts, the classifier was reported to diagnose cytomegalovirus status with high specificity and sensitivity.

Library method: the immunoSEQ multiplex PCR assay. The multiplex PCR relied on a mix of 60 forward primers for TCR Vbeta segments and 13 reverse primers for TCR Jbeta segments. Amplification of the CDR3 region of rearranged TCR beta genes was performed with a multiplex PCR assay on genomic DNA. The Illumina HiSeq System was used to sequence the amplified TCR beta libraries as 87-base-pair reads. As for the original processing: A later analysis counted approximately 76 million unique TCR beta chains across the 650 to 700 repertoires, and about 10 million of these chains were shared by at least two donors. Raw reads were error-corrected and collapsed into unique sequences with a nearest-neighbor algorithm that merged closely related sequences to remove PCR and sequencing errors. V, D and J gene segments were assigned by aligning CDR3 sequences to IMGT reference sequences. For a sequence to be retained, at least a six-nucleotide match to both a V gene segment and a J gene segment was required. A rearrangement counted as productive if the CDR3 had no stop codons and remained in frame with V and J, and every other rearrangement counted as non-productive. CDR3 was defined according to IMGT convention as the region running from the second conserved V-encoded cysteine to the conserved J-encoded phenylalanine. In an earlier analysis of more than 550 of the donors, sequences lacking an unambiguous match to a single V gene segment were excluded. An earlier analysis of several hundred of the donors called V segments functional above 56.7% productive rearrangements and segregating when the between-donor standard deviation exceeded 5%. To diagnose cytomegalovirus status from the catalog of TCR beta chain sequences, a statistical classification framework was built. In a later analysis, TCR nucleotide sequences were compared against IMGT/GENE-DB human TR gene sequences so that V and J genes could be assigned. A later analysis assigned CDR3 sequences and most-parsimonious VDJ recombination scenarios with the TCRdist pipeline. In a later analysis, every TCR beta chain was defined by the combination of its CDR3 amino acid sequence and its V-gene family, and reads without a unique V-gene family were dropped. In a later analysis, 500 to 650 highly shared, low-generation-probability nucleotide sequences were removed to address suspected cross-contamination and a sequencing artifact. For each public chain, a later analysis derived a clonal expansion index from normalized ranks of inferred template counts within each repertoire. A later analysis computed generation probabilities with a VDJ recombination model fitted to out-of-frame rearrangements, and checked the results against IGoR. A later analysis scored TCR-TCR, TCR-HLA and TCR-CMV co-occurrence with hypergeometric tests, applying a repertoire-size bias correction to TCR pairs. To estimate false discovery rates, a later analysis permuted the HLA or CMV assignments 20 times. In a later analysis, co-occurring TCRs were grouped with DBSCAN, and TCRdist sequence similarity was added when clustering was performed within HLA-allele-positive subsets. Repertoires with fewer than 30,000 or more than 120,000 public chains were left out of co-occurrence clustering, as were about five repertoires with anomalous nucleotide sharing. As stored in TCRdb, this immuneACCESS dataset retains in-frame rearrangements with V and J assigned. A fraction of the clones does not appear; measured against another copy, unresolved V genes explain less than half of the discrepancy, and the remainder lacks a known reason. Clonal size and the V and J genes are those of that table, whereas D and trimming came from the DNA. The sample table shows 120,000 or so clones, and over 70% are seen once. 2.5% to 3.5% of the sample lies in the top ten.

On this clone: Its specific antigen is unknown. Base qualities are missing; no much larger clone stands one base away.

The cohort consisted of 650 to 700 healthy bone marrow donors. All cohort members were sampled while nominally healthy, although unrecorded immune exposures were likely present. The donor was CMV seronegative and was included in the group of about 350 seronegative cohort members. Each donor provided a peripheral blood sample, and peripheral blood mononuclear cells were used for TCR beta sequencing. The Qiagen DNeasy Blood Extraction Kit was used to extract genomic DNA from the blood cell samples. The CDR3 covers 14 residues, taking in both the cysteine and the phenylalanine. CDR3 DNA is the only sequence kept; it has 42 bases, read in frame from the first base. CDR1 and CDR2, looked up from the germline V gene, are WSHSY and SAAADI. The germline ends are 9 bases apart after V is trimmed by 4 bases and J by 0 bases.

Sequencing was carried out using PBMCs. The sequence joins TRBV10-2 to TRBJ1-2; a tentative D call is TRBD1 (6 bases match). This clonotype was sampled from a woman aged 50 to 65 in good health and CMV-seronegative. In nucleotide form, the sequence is TGCGCCAGCAGTGTGGACAGATCTAACTATGGCTACACCTTC. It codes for CASSVDRSNYGYTF.